This paragraph covers one T cell receptor beta chain sequence. Its antigen is not known. This specimen comes from a study of cytomegalovirus exposure and HLA in healthy donors. Study summary: The early release's HLA-typed donors yielded approximately 85 million unique TCRs.

Both 60 Vbeta primers and 13 Jbeta primers went into the PCR. The method was immunoSEQ multiplex PCR; TCRdb's version includes in-frame clones alone and lacks a portion of them. The sample records under 200,000 clones, over 75% being singletons. Findings and caveats of the study: A classifier reportedly called cytomegalovirus status with high sensitivity and specificity. Later analysis showed most CMV-associated TCR beta chains appearing HLA-restricted. Accurate HLA-A and HLA-B prediction from TCR beta sequences was reported for most subjects.

The sample comprised PBMCs. The receptor was derived from a woman aged 25-40 years in good health and CMV-seronegative.

The CDR3 DNA reads TGTGCCAGCAGCGCAAGAGGGGACAAGTGGGGAGATACGCAGTATTTT. The encoded protein is CASSARGDKWGDTQYF. The chain carries TRBV2 and TRBJ2-3, with D perhaps matching TRBD1 (6 bases). V was cut by 6 bases and J by 5 bases, with 21 bases left in between. The CDR3 is 16 amino acids. Per the germline V gene, CDR1 is SNHLY and CDR2 is FYNNEI.